Each of the 29 T cell receptor beta chains below was sequenced from the same sample in a study of cytomegalovirus exposure and HLA in healthy donors. Researchers ran the PCR with 60 Vbeta and 13 Jbeta primers. Sequencing was performed with immunoSEQ multiplex PCR; in TCRdb, only in-frame clones are kept and a portion is missing. The sample lists roughly 130,000 clones; 82% were seen once. Source material: PBMCs. These receptors originate from a boy aged 2 to 9 in good health and CMV-seronegative.

A single count supports this clone. The rearrangement joins TRBV25-1 to TRBJ1-6; unclear D gene. V was trimmed by 4 bases and J by 11 bases, leaving 12 bases between them. The CDR3 runs to 13 residues. Germline lookup yields CDR1 MGHDK and CDR2 SYGVNS. CDR3 sequence (DNA): TGTGCCAGCAGTGCCCCTCTTCCAGCACCCCTCCACTTT. This gives the protein CASSAPLPAPLHF.

The V call is TRBV5-1, the J call TRBJ2-1; 9 positions match TRBD2. Germline V gene sequence: CDR1 SGHRS, CDR2 YFSETQ. This CDR3 is built from 14 residues. V trimming: 3 bases; J trimming: 3 bases; junction bases outside the gene matches: 1. This CDR3 is CASSSTSGYNEQFF. The CDR3 DNA follows: TGCGCCAGCAGCTCGACTAGCGGCTACAATGAGCAGTTCTTC.

This clone was observed a handful of times. The chain is built from TRBV2 and TRBJ1-5, with D possibly being TRBD1 (6 bases). This CDR3 is built from 15 residues. Germline values: CDR1 SNHLY, CDR2 FYNNEI. The V gene lost 4 bases and the J gene lost 5 bases, with 15 bases spanning the gap. The CDR3 loop reads CASSGRTALYQPQHF. Here the CDR3 DNA reads TGTGCCAGCAGTGGTAGGACAGCACTTTATCAGCCCCAGCATTTT.

V usage is TRBV28 and J usage is TRBJ1-2; D is ambiguous. There are 16 residues in the CDR3. Trimming removed 6 bases at V and 8 bases at J, with 25 bases between. Germline CDR1 is MDHEN and CDR2 is SYDVKM. CDR3 in amino acids: CASSPAGRHLNEGYTF. The DNA of the CDR3 is TGTGCCAGCAGCCCCGCGGGTCGGCATCTAAACGAGGGCTACACCTTC.

The V gene is TRBV29-1, the J gene TRBJ2-1, with 7 bases lining up with TRBD2. This CDR3 has 14 residues. V lost 6 bases and J lost 2; bases outside the gene matches: 7. Germline CDR1 reads SQVTM; CDR2 reads ANQGSEA. The CDR3 bases are TGCAGCGTGAGGGCTAGCGGCCCCTACAATGAGCAGTTCTTC. It translates to CSVRASGPYNEQFF.

The rearrangement uses TRBV18 and TRBJ1-2; D perhaps matches TRBD1 (5 bases). CDR3 length equals 14 residues. The V gene's germline CDR1 is KGHSH and CDR2 LQKENI. V dropped 3 bases and J dropped 0 bases, with 8 bases sitting between them. The CDR3 here is CASSPTDSNYGYTF. The CDR3 DNA is TGTGCCAGCTCACCGACAGACTCTAACTATGGCTACACCTTC.

V gene TRBV5-1 combines with J gene TRBJ1-1, with D perhaps matching TRBD1 (5 bases). Germline CDR1 and CDR2: SGHRS and YFSETQ. The CDR3 is 15 amino acids. Trimming stripped 1 base from V and 4 bases from J, with 14 bases between. The CDR3 here is CASSLSGVIGTEAFF. In nucleotides, the CDR3 is TGCGCCAGCAGCTTGTCGGGGGTAATCGGCACTGAAGCTTTCTTT.

The V and J genes are TRBV9 and TRBJ1-4; the D is unclear. CDR1 and CDR2 (germline): SGDLS, YYNGEE. Trimming removed 3 bases from V and 4 bases from J, with 13 bases in between. The CDR3 covers 15 residues. CDR3 nucleotides: TGTGCCAGCAGCGCCTCAGGCATAAATAATGAAAAACTGTTTTTT. This encodes CASSASGINNEKLFF. Filled out from reference TRBV9 and TRBJ1-4, the complete variable domain reads DSGVTQTPKHLITATGQRVTLRCSPRSGDLSVYWYQQSLDQGLQFLIQYYNGEERAKGNILERFSAQQFPDLHSELNLSSLELGDSALYFCASSASGINNEKLFFGSGTQLSVL.

The chain has TRBV19 and TRBJ2-1, with no clear D. Trimming cost V 1 base and J 0 bases, with 13 bases left between them. This CDR3 has 17 residues. Germline loops: CDR1 LNHDA, CDR2 SQIVND (reference sequence). This chain's CDR3 is CASSIAAMISSYNEQFF. CDR3 bases: TGTGCCAGTAGTATAGCCGCCATGATTAGCTCCTACAATGAGCAGTTCTTC.

V and J are TRBV27 and TRBJ2-7; 10 bases align to TRBD2. After removal of 4 bases from V and 10 bases from J, the junction contained 13 bases not matched to a gene. This CDR3 is built from 15 residues. Germline CDR1 is MNHEY and CDR2 is SMNVEV (reference sequence). In DNA, the CDR3 is TGTGCCAGCAGTTCGGCGATCTCTAGCGGGAGCCTTCAGTACGTC. This encodes CASSSAISSGSLQYV.

The CDR3 region is CASSLEFGSPTDTQYF. For the CDR3, the DNA is TGTGCCAGCAGCTTAGAGTTCGGGTCCCCCACAGATACGCAGTATTTT. The V and J genes are TRBV7-3 and TRBJ2-3; D not resolved. This CDR3 is built from 16 residues. The germline gives CDR1 SGHTA, CDR2 FQGTGA. V lost 2 bases, J lost 2 bases, and 14 bases lay in between.

The V gene is TRBV10-1, the J gene TRBJ1-1; TRBD1 matches 7 bases. V lost 5 bases and J lost 4; bases outside the gene matches: 10. Germline V gene data show CDR1 as WNHNN and CDR2 as SYGVQD (reference sequence). The CDR3 covers 15 residues. CDR3 nucleotide sequence: TGCGCCAGCAGTCCTCGACAGGGTCCCCGCACTGAAGCTTTCTTT. Its translation is CASSPRQGPRTEAFF.

The chain has TRBV5-1 and TRBJ2-3, with D possibly TRBD2 on 6 matching bases. Germline-derived CDR1 and CDR2 are SGHRS and YFSETQ. V lost 4 bases and J 5 bases, leaving 17 bases between the germline ends. The length of the CDR3 is 15 residues. The CDR3 here is CASSLPGGGLDTQYF. The CDR3 region has the DNA TGCGCCAGCAGCCTCCCCGGGGGTGGGTTAGATACGCAGTATTTT.

This chain links TRBV27 with TRBJ1-1, with D unclear. Germline loops: CDR1 MNHEY, CDR2 SMNVEV (reference sequence). The CDR3 runs to 13 residues. Trimming removed 6 bases from V and 11 bases from J, with 19 bases in between. The CDR3 here is CASSATRGSAAFF. For the CDR3, the DNA is TGTGCCAGCAGCGCGACCAGAGGTAGCGCGGCTTTCTTT.

The chain recombines TRBV5-1 with TRBJ1-2, with D unresolved. V was pared by 2 bases and J by 1 base, with 9 bases between. The germline V gene has CDR1 SGHRS and CDR2 YFSETQ. The CDR3 spans 14 residues. As DNA, the CDR3 is TGCGCCAGCAGCTTAGGGAGCTTTAACTATGGCTACACCTTC. Translating gives CASSLGSFNYGYTF. The full variable domain, completed using reference TRBV5-1 and TRBJ1-2, is KAGVTQTPRYLIKTRGQQVTLSCSPISGHRSVSWYQQTPGQGLQFLFEYFSETQRNKGNFPGRFSGRQFSNSRSEMNVSTLELGDSALYLCASSLGSFNYGYTFGSGTRLTVV.

The chain uses TRBV4-1 and TRBJ1-2; 11 positions match TRBD1. Germline values: CDR1 MGHRA, CDR2 YSYEKL. The CDR3 covers 15 residues. The ends lost 5 bases at V and 5 bases at J; junction bases unmatched: 7. CDR3 in amino acids: CASSGRTGGQYGYTF. The CDR3 DNA sequence: TGCGCCAGCAGCGGAAGGACAGGGGGCCAGTATGGCTACACCTTC.

The J gene is TRBJ2-3, the V gene TRBV6-1; D is unclear. Germline V lookup: CDR1 MNHNS, CDR2 SASEGT. Trimming shortened V by 8 bases and J by 6 bases, and 9 bases separated the two germline ends. The CDR3 sequence is 11 residues long. CDR3 in DNA: TGTGCCAGCTCGACCGGGGATACGCAGTATTTT. This translates into CASSTGDTQYF.

This rearrangement joins TRBV4-1 to TRBJ2-3; D not certain. In germline, CDR1 is MGHRA, CDR2 YSYEKL. Trimming removed 4 bases at V and 0 bases at J, with 8 bases between. The CDR3 is 14 residues long. The CDR3 coding sequence is TGCGCCAGCAGCCGACTCTTTAGCACAGATACGCAGTATTTT. Translation gives CASSRLFSTDTQYF.

The chain joins TRBV6-5 to TRBJ1-5; D is undetermined. CDR3 size: 15 residues. CDR1 MNHEY and CDR2 SVGAGI come from the germline V gene. Trimming stripped 0 bases from V and 5 bases from J, with 11 bases between. The CDR3 bases are TGTGCCAGCAGTTACTCGAATTACGGGGATCAGCCCCAGCATTTT. Protein sequence: CASSYSNYGDQPQHF.

V usage is TRBV5-5 and J usage is TRBJ1-1; 11 bases fit TRBD1. V trimming: 4 bases; J trimming: 6 bases; junction bases outside the gene matches: 5. Germline V gene data show CDR1 as SGHKS and CDR2 as YYEKEE (reference sequence). This CDR3 comprises 14 residues. The DNA for the CDR3 is TGTGCCAGCAGCCCGGGACAGGGGGACCCTGAAGCTTTCTTT. This translates into CASSPGQGDPEAFF.

V is TRBV20-1 and J is TRBJ1-1; the match to TRBD1 covers 7 bases. Germline CDR1 is DFQATT and CDR2 is SNEGSKA (reference sequence). This CDR3 comprises 11 residues. CDR3 sequence (DNA): TGCAGAGGACAGGCACACACTGAAGCTTTCTTT. Its protein is CRGQAHTEAFF.

The V gene is TRBV9, the J gene TRBJ2-3, with D perhaps matching TRBD1 (6 bases). The CDR3 is made up of 17 amino acids. Germline assignment: CDR1 SGDLS and CDR2 YYNGEE. V was pared by 1 base and J by 0 bases, with 15 bases between. As DNA, the CDR3 is TGTGCCAGCAGCGTACACCCAGGGGCCTTAAGCACAGATACGCAGTATTTT. Amino acid sequence: CASSVHPGALSTDTQYF. The whole variable domain, filled in from reference TRBV9 and TRBJ2-3, reads DSGVTQTPKHLITATGQRVTLRCSPRSGDLSVYWYQQSLDQGLQFLIQYYNGEERAKGNILERFSAQQFPDLHSELNLSSLELGDSALYFCASSVHPGALSTDTQYFGPGTRLTVL.

This clone has a handful of counts. The chain links TRBV19 to TRBJ2-3; 10 bases fit TRBD2. Germline V gene lookup returns CDR1 LNHDA and CDR2 SQIVND (reference sequence). This CDR3 comprises 20 residues. Trimming at V came to 3 bases and at J to 0 bases, leaving 15 bases not matched to a gene. CDR3: CASSIRRSGRLDSSTDTQYF. In DNA form, the CDR3 reads TGTGCCAGTAGTATTCGGCGTAGCGGGAGGCTCGATTCTAGCACAGATACGCAGTATTTT.

V and J are TRBV7-9 and TRBJ2-3; 10 bases are shared with TRBD2. CDR1 is SEHNR, CDR2 FQNEAQ, per germline (reference sequence). This CDR3 is 16 amino acids long. Trimming removed 3 bases from V and 0 bases from J; junction bases left unmatched: 3. In nucleotides, the CDR3 is TGTGCCAGCAGCTTTCAGCGGGAGGGGAGCACAGATACGCAGTATTTT. Protein: CASSFQREGSTDTQYF.

The rearrangement joins TRBV19 to TRBJ2-2, with 10 bases aligning to TRBD2. This CDR3 is 17 amino acids long. J gave up 1 base and V 6 bases, and 8 bases lay outside the gene matches. Germline lookup yields CDR1 LNHDA and CDR2 SQIVND (reference sequence). The chain's CDR3 is CASSPGLAMGNTGELFF. The CDR3 DNA sequence: TGTGCCAGTAGCCCGGGACTAGCGATGGGGAACACCGGGGAGCTGTTTTTT.

CDR3 in DNA: TGTGCCAGCTCACCACTCCGGGGGGCGAATCAGCCCCAGCATTTT. This encodes CASSPLRGANQPQHF. The chain combines TRBV18 with TRBJ1-5, with D possibly matching TRBD1 (6 bases). The CDR3 runs to 15 residues. CDR1 is KGHSH and CDR2 is LQKENI in the germline V gene. V dropped 1 base and J dropped 4 bases, with 11 bases sitting between them. Full variable domain (missing parts from reference TRBV18 and TRBJ1-5): NAGVMQNPRHLVRRRGQEARLRCSPMKGHSHVYWYRQLPEEGLKFMVYLQKENIIDESGMPKERFSAEFPKEGPSILRIQQVVRGDSAAYFCASSPLRGANQPQHFGDGTRLSIL.

The rearrangement uses TRBV4-1 and TRBJ2-7, with unresolved D. The CDR3 has 15 amino acids. CDR1 and CDR2 (germline): MGHRA, YSYEKL. With 0 bases removed from V and 1 base from J, the gap between germline ends came to 10 bases. The DNA of the CDR3 is TGCGCCAGCAGCCAAGATAGGTGGGCGTCCTACGAGCAGTACGTC. Protein sequence: CASSQDRWASYEQYV.

V is TRBV4-3 and J is TRBJ2-5; 11 bases are shared with TRBD2. V lost 1 base, J lost 5 bases, and 15 bases stayed unmatched. This CDR3 comprises 19 residues. The germline V gene has CDR1 LGHNA and CDR2 YSLEER. The CDR3 sequence is CASSQVLAGELLPRETQYF. For the CDR3, the DNA is TGCGCCAGCAGCCAAGTACTAGCGGGGGAGCTACTGCCTCGGGAGACCCAGTACTTC.

The J gene is TRBJ2-7, the V gene TRBV29-1, with 7 bases lining up with TRBD1. V shed 7 bases, J shed 4 bases, and the junction held 7 bases outside the gene matches. CDR1 SQVTM and CDR2 ANQGSEA come from the germline V gene. The CDR3 is 12 amino acids. DNA for the CDR3: TGCAGCGCCAGTCAACAGGGGTACGAGCAGTACTTC. Translated, it gives CSASQQGYEQYF.